A selection of T cell receptor beta chains follows, all from one sample in a study of radiotherapy plus CTLA-4 blockade in lung cancer. TCRdb's copy holds only in-frame clones and misses some; the assay was immunoSEQ multiplex PCR. Of about 80,000 clones in the sample, around 90% were seen once. Source: peripheral blood, taken from a patient treated with radiotherapy plus ipilimumab. The receptor source for this set is a human donor with non-small cell lung cancer who had stable disease on radiotherapy plus ipilimumab. Each CDR3 is given with its conserved first and last residue. A D gene is named only where the DNA matches it firmly. Rows give clone size only sometimes, using once, few, many, or a class for an expanded clone.

d_call: NA; clone_size: NA; j_call: TRBJ2-6; v_call: TRBV19; cdr3_nt: TGTGCCAGTAGTAAGGGCAGGGGGAGGTCTGGGGCCAACGTCCTGACTTTC; cdr3_aa: CASSKGRGRSGANVLTF
d_call: TRBD2; clone_size: NA; j_call: TRBJ2-1; v_call: TRBV10-2; cdr3_nt: TGCGCCAGCAGCGGGGACAACCCTAGCGGGGAGGCAGGGACACATGAGCAGTTCTTC; cdr3_aa: CASSGDNPSGEAGTHEQFF
d_call: NA; clone_size: once; j_call: TRBJ2-7; v_call: TRBV13; cdr3_nt: TGTGCCAGCAGCTTAGGCCTCCGGGGGTTGGGTGTCCAATACGAGCAGTACTTC; cdr3_aa: CASSLGLRGLGVQYEQYF
d_call: NA; clone_size: NA; j_call: TRBJ1-5; v_call: TRBV27; cdr3_nt: TGTGCCAGCAGTTTATCAGGGAAGGTGGGCAATCAGCCCCAGCATTTT; cdr3_aa: CASSLSGKVGNQPQHF
d_call: NA; clone_size: NA; j_call: TRBJ2-2; v_call: TRBV7-3; cdr3_nt: TGTGCCAGCAGCCCCCCGGGTGGGGGCGAGAAGAACACCGGGGAGCTGTTTTTT; cdr3_aa: CASSPPGGGEKNTGELFF
d_call: TRBD2; clone_size: NA; j_call: TRBJ2-3; v_call: TRBV14; cdr3_nt: TGTGCCAGCAGCCCTAGCGGCGTCACAGATACGCAGTATTTT; cdr3_aa: CASSPSGVTDTQYF
d_call: NA; clone_size: NA; j_call: TRBJ1-4; v_call: TRBV30; cdr3_nt: TGTGCCTGGAGCGAACAGGAGGAAAAACTGTTTTTT; cdr3_aa: CAWSEQEEKLFF
d_call: TRBD1; clone_size: NA; j_call: TRBJ2-7; v_call: TRBV2; cdr3_nt: TGTGCCAGCATGGACAGGACTTCCTACGAGCAGTACTTC; cdr3_aa: CASMDRTSYEQYF
d_call: NA; clone_size: NA; j_call: TRBJ1-4; v_call: TRBV5-1; cdr3_nt: TGCGCCAGCAGCTTGGGAGCAAGAATGACTGACAAACTGTTTTTT; cdr3_aa: CASSLGARMTDKLFF
d_call: NA; clone_size: once; j_call: TRBJ1-1; v_call: TRBV6-1; cdr3_nt: TGTGCCAGCAGTGGCATCAGTGGAGGTGGAGCTTTCTTT; cdr3_aa: CASSGISGGGAFF
d_call: NA; clone_size: few; j_call: TRBJ2-5; v_call: TRBV18; cdr3_nt: TGTGCCAGCTCACCCCCCCGGGGGGAGACCCAGTACTTC; cdr3_aa: CASSPPRGETQYF
d_call: NA; clone_size: NA; j_call: TRBJ2-5; v_call: TRBV7-2; cdr3_nt: TGTGCCAGCAGCTTAGTGCTAAAGAAAGTGACCCAGTACTTC; cdr3_aa: CASSLVLKKVTQYF
d_call: NA; clone_size: NA; j_call: TRBJ2-1; v_call: TRBV9; cdr3_nt: TGTGCCAGCAATAGGGGATCAAGCTCCTACAATGAGCAGTTCTTC; cdr3_aa: CASNRGSSSYNEQFF
d_call: NA; clone_size: once; j_call: TRBJ1-2; v_call: TRBV27; cdr3_nt: TGTGCCAGCAGTTTAGGCAGGAGAGCAAACTATGGCTACACCTTC; cdr3_aa: CASSLGRRANYGYTF
d_call: TRBD1; clone_size: NA; j_call: TRBJ1-5; v_call: TRBV6-1; cdr3_nt: TGTGCCAGCAGTGAAATTGGGACAGGACCCTTTAGCAATCAGCCCCAGCATTTT; cdr3_aa: CASSEIGTGPFSNQPQHF
d_call: TRBD2; clone_size: NA; j_call: TRBJ2-2; v_call: TRBV5-1; cdr3_nt: TGCGCCAGCAGCGTCTGGACTAGTGGTACCGGGGAGCTGTTTTTT; cdr3_aa: CASSVWTSGTGELFF
d_call: TRBD1; clone_size: few; j_call: TRBJ1-5; v_call: TRBV5-4; cdr3_nt: TGTGCCAGCAGCCGTCAGGGGGAGAACCAGCCCCAGCATTTT; cdr3_aa: CASSRQGENQPQHF
d_call: TRBD1; clone_size: few; j_call: TRBJ2-7; v_call: TRBV28; cdr3_nt: TGTGCCAGCAGTTTTCCACTATTGACAGGGCCGAGCTCCTACGAGCAGTACTTC; cdr3_aa: CASSFPLLTGPSSYEQYF
d_call: NA; clone_size: NA; j_call: TRBJ1-1; v_call: TRBV9; cdr3_nt: TGTGCCAGCAGCGTAGGAGACCGGGGCCGGGGAACTGAAGCTTTCTTT; cdr3_aa: CASSVGDRGRGTEAFF
d_call: NA; clone_size: NA; j_call: TRBJ2-7; v_call: TRBV5-6; cdr3_nt: TGTGCCAGCAGCTTGAGAGGGGGGCCCTCCTACGAGCAGTACTTC; cdr3_aa: CASSLRGGPSYEQYF
d_call: NA; clone_size: NA; j_call: TRBJ1-6; v_call: TRBV27; cdr3_nt: TGTGCCAGCAGCGAGGGACCGAATTATAATTCACCCCTCCACTTT; cdr3_aa: CASSEGPNYNSPLHF
d_call: NA; clone_size: NA; j_call: TRBJ2-7; v_call: TRBV14; cdr3_nt: TGTGCCAGCAGCCCGGTTATGAGCTCCTACGAGCAGTACTTC; cdr3_aa: CASSPVMSSYEQYF
d_call: TRBD2; clone_size: NA; j_call: TRBJ2-7; v_call: TRBV7-2; cdr3_nt: TGTGCCAGCAGCTTTGGCGGGAGCTCCTACGAGCAGTACTTC; cdr3_aa: CASSFGGSSYEQYF
d_call: NA; clone_size: NA; j_call: TRBJ2-4; v_call: TRBV13; cdr3_nt: TGTGCCAGCAGCTTGGGCCCCCCACAGGGCTTAGCCAAAAACATTCAGTACTTC; cdr3_aa: CASSLGPPQGLAKNIQYF
d_call: NA; clone_size: NA; j_call: TRBJ2-7; v_call: TRBV6-1; cdr3_nt: TGTGCCAGCAGTGAATGGGGGACAAGACTTACTCGACCCGACGAGCAGTACTTC; cdr3_aa: CASSEWGTRLTRPDEQYF
d_call: NA; clone_size: NA; j_call: TRBJ2-7; v_call: TRBV19; cdr3_nt: TGTGCCAGTAGTAGTTTGGGGGATTCCTACGAGCAGTACTTC; cdr3_aa: CASSSLGDSYEQYF
d_call: TRBD1; clone_size: NA; j_call: TRBJ2-1; v_call: TRBV27; cdr3_nt: TGTGCCAGCAGTTTCCACGGGACAGGGGACATGGTTCAGTTCTTC; cdr3_aa: CASSFHGTGDMVQFF
d_call: TRBD1; clone_size: once; j_call: TRBJ1-4; v_call: TRBV19; cdr3_nt: TGTGCCACCCAAATTCCGGGACAGCATAATGAAAAACTGTTTTTT; cdr3_aa: CATQIPGQHNEKLFF
d_call: NA; clone_size: NA; j_call: TRBJ1-3; v_call: TRBV5-1; cdr3_nt: TGCGCCAGCAGCTTGGGGACGTACCCCTCTGGAAACACCATATATTTT; cdr3_aa: CASSLGTYPSGNTIYF
d_call: NA; clone_size: NA; j_call: TRBJ1-2; v_call: TRBV19; cdr3_nt: TGTGCCAGTAGTCCGAGCATCGGCACTAACTATGGCTACACCTTC; cdr3_aa: CASSPSIGTNYGYTF
d_call: TRBD1; clone_size: NA; j_call: TRBJ1-6; v_call: TRBV28; cdr3_nt: TGTGCCAGCAGTTTGGAGGGGGCGATTTCACCCCTCCACTTT; cdr3_aa: CASSLEGAISPLHF
d_call: NA; clone_size: NA; j_call: TRBJ1-1; v_call: TRBV7-8; cdr3_nt: TGTGCCAGCAGCTTAGAGCCGACAGAGCGAAGGAACACTGAAGCTTTCTTT; cdr3_aa: CASSLEPTERRNTEAFF
d_call: TRBD2; clone_size: NA; j_call: TRBJ2-3; v_call: TRBV6-5; cdr3_nt: TGTGCCACCGGACTAGCGGGAGGGCATCCGCAGTATTTT; cdr3_aa: CATGLAGGHPQYF
d_call: NA; clone_size: NA; j_call: TRBJ2-1; v_call: TRBV9; cdr3_nt: TGTGCCAGCAGCGTAGAAACGGGGAGTTACAATGAGCAGTTCTTC; cdr3_aa: CASSVETGSYNEQFF
d_call: NA; clone_size: NA; j_call: TRBJ1-6; v_call: TRBV5-6; cdr3_nt: TGTGCCAGCAGCCGGGACCCGCCAAATTCACCCCTCCACTTT; cdr3_aa: CASSRDPPNSPLHF
d_call: NA; clone_size: NA; j_call: TRBJ1-5; v_call: TRBV5-8; cdr3_nt: TGTGCCAGCAGCTCAGGGCGCAATCAGCCCCAGCATTTT; cdr3_aa: CASSSGRNQPQHF
d_call: TRBD1; clone_size: NA; j_call: TRBJ1-2; v_call: TRBV14; cdr3_nt: TGTGCCAGCAGCCCTCGGACAGGGAACTATGGCTACACCTTC; cdr3_aa: CASSPRTGNYGYTF
d_call: NA; clone_size: once; j_call: TRBJ1-1; v_call: TRBV5-1; cdr3_nt: TGCGCCAGCAGCTTGTTGGTGAACACTGAAGCTTTCTTT; cdr3_aa: CASSLLVNTEAFF
d_call: NA; clone_size: NA; j_call: TRBJ2-5; v_call: TRBV7-2; cdr3_nt: TGTGCCAGCAGCGGGATTGTGGGACTTCGGGGAGAGACCCAGTACTTC; cdr3_aa: CASSGIVGLRGETQYF
d_call: NA; clone_size: NA; j_call: TRBJ2-7; v_call: TRBV6-1; cdr3_nt: TGTGCCAGCAGTGACATCCGGGTAGGGCAGTCCTACGAGCAGTACTTC; cdr3_aa: CASSDIRVGQSYEQYF
d_call: NA; clone_size: NA; j_call: TRBJ1-2; v_call: TRBV30; cdr3_nt: TGTGCCTGGCGAGGAATTCAAGGCTACACCTTC; cdr3_aa: CAWRGIQGYTF
d_call: NA; clone_size: NA; j_call: TRBJ2-3; v_call: TRBV6-1; cdr3_nt: TGTGCCAGCAGTGAAGACAGGGGGGGGGTAACTGGCACAGATACGCAGTATTTT; cdr3_aa: CASSEDRGGVTGTDTQYF
d_call: TRBD1; clone_size: NA; j_call: TRBJ1-1; v_call: TRBV28; cdr3_nt: TGTGCCAGCGCGTCTAGGGGCACAGGGGTTATGAACACTGAAGCTTTCTTT; cdr3_aa: CASASRGTGVMNTEAFF
d_call: TRBD1; clone_size: NA; j_call: TRBJ1-5; v_call: TRBV6-5; cdr3_nt: TGTGCCAGCAGTTACACCCCGAGACAGGGTAACCAGCCCCAGCATTTT; cdr3_aa: CASSYTPRQGNQPQHF
d_call: NA; clone_size: NA; j_call: TRBJ2-7; v_call: TRBV27; cdr3_nt: TGTGCCAGCAGTTTGGGCAGGGGAGGCTACGAGCAGTACTTC; cdr3_aa: CASSLGRGGYEQYF
d_call: TRBD2; clone_size: NA; j_call: TRBJ2-5; v_call: TRBV6-5; cdr3_nt: TGTGCCAGCAGTTACCGGACTAGCGGGGGGCAAGAGACCCAGTACTTC; cdr3_aa: CASSYRTSGGQETQYF
d_call: NA; clone_size: few; j_call: TRBJ2-2; v_call: TRBV30; cdr3_nt: TGTGCCTGGAGTGGGCTGTCCGGGGAGCTGTTTTTT; cdr3_aa: CAWSGLSGELFF
d_call: NA; clone_size: NA; j_call: TRBJ2-1; v_call: TRBV11-2; cdr3_nt: TGTGCCAGCAGCCCGGAGGTCCAGCACTACAATGAGCAGTTCTTC; cdr3_aa: CASSPEVQHYNEQFF
d_call: TRBD2; clone_size: NA; j_call: TRBJ2-7; v_call: TRBV5-1; cdr3_nt: TGCGCCAGCAGCCCAAGACTAGCGGGGGGGTTCTACGAGCAGTACTTC; cdr3_aa: CASSPRLAGGFYEQYF
d_call: NA; clone_size: NA; j_call: TRBJ1-5; v_call: TRBV28; cdr3_nt: TGTGCCAGCAGATGGGGGGAAACTCAGCCCCAGCATTTT; cdr3_aa: CASRWGETQPQHF
d_call: NA; clone_size: NA; j_call: TRBJ1-3; v_call: TRBV9; cdr3_nt: TGTGCCAGCAGCGAAGGGCGGTTCTCTGGAAACACCATATATTTT; cdr3_aa: CASSEGRFSGNTIYF
d_call: NA; clone_size: NA; j_call: TRBJ1-4; v_call: TRBV5-1; cdr3_nt: TGCGCCAGCAGCCCCGGGACGGTTAATGAAAAACTGTTTTTT; cdr3_aa: CASSPGTVNEKLFF
d_call: NA; clone_size: few; j_call: TRBJ2-5; v_call: TRBV6-1; cdr3_nt: TGTGCCAGCAGTCCGGACTACCTTTACCAAGAGACCCAGTACTTC; cdr3_aa: CASSPDYLYQETQYF